The text below deals with one T cell receptor beta chain. Seattle-derived patients entered the study during active infection and were followed longitudinally. Original handling: Reference gene primer amplification gave estimated nucleated cell counts. Libraries were prepared by immunoSEQ multiplex PCR; TCRdb keeps only in-frame clonotypes and omits some of them. That table gives V, J and clone size, and the DNA gave D and trimming. The table shows about 160,000 clones, with more than 65% occurring only once. The data originate from a study of blood T cell repertoires in COVID-19. About the study: PBMCs, B-cell-depleted T cells, or T cells were the source of the cDNA or gDNA that made up the material.

Sequenced sample: peripheral blood. The receptor was derived from a woman aged 60-75 years with COVID-19, enrolled during active disease.

This chain's CDR3 is CASSLAHRGPYGYTF. The CDR3 DNA is TGTGCCAGCAGTTTGGCCCACAGGGGGCCCTATGGCTACACCTTC. This chain uses TRBV28 with TRBJ1-2; 9 positions match TRBD1. The CDR3 loop spans 15 amino acids. Germline V lookup: CDR1 MDHEN, CDR2 SYDVKM. Losses at the gene ends were 3 bases for V and 4 bases for J; bases not matched to a gene: 6.